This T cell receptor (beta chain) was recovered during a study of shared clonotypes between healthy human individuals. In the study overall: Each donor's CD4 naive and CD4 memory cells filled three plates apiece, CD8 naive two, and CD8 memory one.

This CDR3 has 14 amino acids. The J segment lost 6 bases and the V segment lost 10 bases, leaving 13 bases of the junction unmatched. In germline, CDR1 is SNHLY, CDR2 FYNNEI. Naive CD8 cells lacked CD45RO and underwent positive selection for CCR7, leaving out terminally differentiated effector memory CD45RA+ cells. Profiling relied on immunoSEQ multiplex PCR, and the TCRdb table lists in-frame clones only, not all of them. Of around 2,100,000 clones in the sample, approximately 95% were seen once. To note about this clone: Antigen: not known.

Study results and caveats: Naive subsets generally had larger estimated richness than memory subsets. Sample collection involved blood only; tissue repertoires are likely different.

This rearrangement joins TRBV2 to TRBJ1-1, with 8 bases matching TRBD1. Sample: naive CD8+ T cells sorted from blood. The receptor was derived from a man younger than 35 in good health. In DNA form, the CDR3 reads TGTGCCACTGGGGTCTGGCAGGGGGCCGCTGAAGCTTTCTTT. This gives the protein CATGVWQGAAEAFF.